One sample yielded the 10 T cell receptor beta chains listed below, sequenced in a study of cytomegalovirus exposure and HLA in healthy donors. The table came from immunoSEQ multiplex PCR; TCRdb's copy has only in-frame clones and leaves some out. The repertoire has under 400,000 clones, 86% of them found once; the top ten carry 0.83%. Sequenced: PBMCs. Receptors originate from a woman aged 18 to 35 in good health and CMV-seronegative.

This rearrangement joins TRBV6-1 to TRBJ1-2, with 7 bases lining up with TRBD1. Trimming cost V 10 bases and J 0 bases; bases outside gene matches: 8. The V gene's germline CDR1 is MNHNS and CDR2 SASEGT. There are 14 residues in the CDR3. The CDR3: CATNPDRTNYGYTF. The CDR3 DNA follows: TGTGCCACCAACCCGGACAGGACTAACTATGGCTACACCTTC.

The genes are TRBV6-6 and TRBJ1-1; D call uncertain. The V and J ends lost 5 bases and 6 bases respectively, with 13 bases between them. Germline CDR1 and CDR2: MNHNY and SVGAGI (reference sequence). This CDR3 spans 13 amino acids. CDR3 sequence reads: CASSLGPGSEAFF. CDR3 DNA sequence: TGTGCCAGCAGTCTCGGGCCGGGGTCTGAAGCTTTCTTT.

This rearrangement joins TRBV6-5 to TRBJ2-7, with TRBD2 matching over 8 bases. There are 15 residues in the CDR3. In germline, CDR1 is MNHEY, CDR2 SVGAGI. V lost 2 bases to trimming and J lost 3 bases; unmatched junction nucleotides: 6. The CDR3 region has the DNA TGTGCCAGCAGTTACGCTAGCGGGTCTATCTACGAGCAGTACTTC. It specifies CASSYASGSIYEQYF.

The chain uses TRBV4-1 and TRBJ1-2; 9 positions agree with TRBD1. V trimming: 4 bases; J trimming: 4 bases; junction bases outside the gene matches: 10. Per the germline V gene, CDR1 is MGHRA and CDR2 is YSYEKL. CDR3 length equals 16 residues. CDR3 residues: CASSLFVDRGGYGYTF. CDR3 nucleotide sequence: TGCGCCAGCAGCCTCTTCGTGGACAGGGGAGGCTATGGCTACACCTTC.

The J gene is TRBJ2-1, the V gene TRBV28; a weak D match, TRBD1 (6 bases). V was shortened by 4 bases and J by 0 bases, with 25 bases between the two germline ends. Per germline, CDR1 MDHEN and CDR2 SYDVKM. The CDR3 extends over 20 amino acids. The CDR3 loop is CASSSVTGPAGGISYNEQFF. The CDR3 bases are TGTGCCAGCAGTTCCGTCACAGGGCCGGCGGGCGGCATCTCCTACAATGAGCAGTTCTTC.

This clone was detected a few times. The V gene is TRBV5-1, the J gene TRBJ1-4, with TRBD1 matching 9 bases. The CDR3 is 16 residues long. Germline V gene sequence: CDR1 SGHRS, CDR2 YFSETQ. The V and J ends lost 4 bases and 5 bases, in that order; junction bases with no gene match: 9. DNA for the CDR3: TGCGCCAGCAGCCCACAACCCGGACAGGGGAATGAAAAACTGTTTTTT. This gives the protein CASSPQPGQGNEKLFF.

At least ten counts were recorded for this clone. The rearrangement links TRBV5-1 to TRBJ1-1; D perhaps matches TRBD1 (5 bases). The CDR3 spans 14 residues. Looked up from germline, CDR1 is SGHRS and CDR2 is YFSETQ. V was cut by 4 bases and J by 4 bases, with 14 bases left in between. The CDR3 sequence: CASSPGGGGTEAFF. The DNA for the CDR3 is TGCGCCAGCAGCCCCGGCGGGGGGGGCACTGAAGCTTTCTTT.

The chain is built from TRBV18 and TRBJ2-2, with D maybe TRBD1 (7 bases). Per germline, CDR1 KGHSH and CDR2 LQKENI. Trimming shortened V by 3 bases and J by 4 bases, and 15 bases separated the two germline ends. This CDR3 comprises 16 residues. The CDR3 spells CASSPQGGYVTGELFF. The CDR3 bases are TGTGCCAGCTCACCCCAGGGGGGATACGTCACCGGGGAGCTGTTTTTT.

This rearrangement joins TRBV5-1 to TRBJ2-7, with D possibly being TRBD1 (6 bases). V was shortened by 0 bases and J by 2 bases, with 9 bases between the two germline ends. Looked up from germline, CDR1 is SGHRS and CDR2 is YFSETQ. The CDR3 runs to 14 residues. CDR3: CASSLGQDTYEQYF. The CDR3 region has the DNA TGCGCCAGCAGCTTGGGACAGGACACCTACGAGCAGTACTTC. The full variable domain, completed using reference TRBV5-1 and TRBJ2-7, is KAGVTQTPRYLIKTRGQQVTLSCSPISGHRSVSWYQQTPGQGLQFLFEYFSETQRNKGNFPGRFSGRQFSNSRSEMNVSTLELGDSALYLCASSLGQDTYEQYFGPGTRLTVT.

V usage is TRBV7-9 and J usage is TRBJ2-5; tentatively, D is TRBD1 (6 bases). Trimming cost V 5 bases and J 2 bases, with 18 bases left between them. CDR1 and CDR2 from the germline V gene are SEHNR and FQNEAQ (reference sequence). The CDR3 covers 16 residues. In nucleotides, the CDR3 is TGTGCCAGCAGCGGGGGCGGACGGGGTTCACAAGAGACCCAGTACTTC. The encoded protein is CASSGGGRGSQETQYF.